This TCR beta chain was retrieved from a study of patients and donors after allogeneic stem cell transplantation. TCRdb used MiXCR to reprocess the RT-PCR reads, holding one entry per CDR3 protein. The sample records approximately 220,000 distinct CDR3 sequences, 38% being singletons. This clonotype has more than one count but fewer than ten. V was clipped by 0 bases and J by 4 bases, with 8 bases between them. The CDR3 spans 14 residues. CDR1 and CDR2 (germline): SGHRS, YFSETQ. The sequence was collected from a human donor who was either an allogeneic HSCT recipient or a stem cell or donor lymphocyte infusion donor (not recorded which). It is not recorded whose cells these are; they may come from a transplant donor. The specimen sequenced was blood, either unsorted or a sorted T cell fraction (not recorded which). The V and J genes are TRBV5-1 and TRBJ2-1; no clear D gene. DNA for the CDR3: TGCGCCAGCAGCTTGGGGACGCCTTACAATGAGCAGTTCTTC. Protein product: CASSLGTPYNEQFF. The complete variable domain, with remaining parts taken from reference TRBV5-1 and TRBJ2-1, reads KAGVTQTPRYLIKTRGQQVTLSCSPISGHRSVSWYQQTPGQGLQFLFEYFSETQRNKGNFPGRFSGRQFSNSRSEMNVSTLELGDSALYLCASSLGTPYNEQFFGPGTRLTVL.